The 26 T cell receptor beta chains given below trace back to one sample, sequenced in a study of T cell changes during pregnancy in multiple sclerosis. Profiled with immunoSEQ multiplex PCR; TCRdb holds only in-frame clones, not every one. The sample records fewer than 50,000 clones, 70% to 90% being singletons. The sequenced sample was CD8+ T cells from peripheral blood mononuclear cells, obtained in the third trimester of pregnancy. The receptor source for this set is a female donor with multiple sclerosis, enrolled in a pregnancy study.

V is TRBV19 and J is TRBJ2-1; possible D gene TRBD1, 6 bases. The ends were cut back, 3 bases at V and 1 base at J, with 16 bases in the middle. The CDR3 runs to 17 residues. Germline values: CDR1 LNHDA, CDR2 SQIVND (reference sequence). DNA of the CDR3: TGTGCCAGTAGTATCACAGGGTTTGATGGGTCCTACAATGAGCAGTTCTTC. Its translation is CASSITGFDGSYNEQFF.

This sequence joins TRBV10-1 and TRBJ2-2; a weak D match, TRBD1 (6 bases). The CDR3 extends over 16 amino acids. The germline CDR1 and CDR2 sequences are WNHNN and SYGVQD (reference sequence). Trimming stripped 3 bases from V and 4 bases from J, with 15 bases between. The CDR3 here is CASSDYREDTTGELFF. The CDR3 coding sequence is TGCGCCAGCAGTGATTACAGGGAAGACACCACCGGGGAGCTGTTTTTT.

The chain uses TRBV30 and TRBJ2-1, with D unresolved. The CDR3 sequence is 14 residues long. Per the germline V gene, CDR1 is GTSNPN and CDR2 is SVGIG (reference sequence). The germline V and J ends were trimmed by 2 bases and 0 bases, with 8 bases remaining between them. CDR3 DNA: TGTGCCTGGAGTCCCCCCAGCTCCTACAATGAGCAGTTCTTC. Translation: CAWSPPSSYNEQFF.

The CDR3 region is CASSATAGVKNIQYF. CDR3 bases: TGTGCCAGCAGTGCTACAGCGGGGGTGAAAAACATTCAGTACTTC. This chain links TRBV6-5 with TRBJ2-4, with 8 nucleotides matching TRBD2. The CDR3 is 15 amino acids. The germline V gene has CDR1 MNHEY and CDR2 SVGAGI. V lost 5 bases and J lost 4; bases outside the gene matches: 7.

The chain combines TRBV6-1 with TRBJ2-1; TRBD2 matches 10 bases. The ends lost 5 bases at V and 8 bases at J; junction bases unmatched: 6. The CDR3 is 14 residues long. Germline CDR1 and CDR2: MNHNS and SASEGT. Here the CDR3 DNA reads TGTGCCAGCAGTTTAGCGGGGGGCCGCGATGAGCAGTTCTTC. This sequence encodes CASSLAGGRDEQFF.

The chain joins TRBV13 to TRBJ2-7; 11 bases line up with TRBD2. Germline V gives CDR1 PRHDT, CDR2 FYEKMQ (reference sequence). With V trimmed by 0 bases and J by 2 bases, 0 bases remained unmatched. CDR3 length equals 15 residues. This CDR3 reads CASSLGLAGAYEQYF. The CDR3 DNA sequence: TGTGCCAGCAGCTTAGGACTAGCGGGGGCCTACGAGCAGTACTTC.

The chain links TRBV7-9 to TRBJ1-2; tentatively, D is TRBD1 (5 bases). The V gene lost 6 bases and the J gene lost 2 bases, with 7 bases spanning the gap. The CDR3 is 12 residues long. Germline values: CDR1 SEHNR, CDR2 FQNEAQ (reference sequence). CDR3 DNA sequence: TGTGCCAGCAGGTGGGGCAACTATGGCTACACCTTC. Protein product: CASRWGNYGYTF.

The rearrangement uses TRBV6-4 and TRBJ2-3; 10 nucleotides agree with TRBD1. The CDR3 has 15 residues. Germline CDR1 is MRHNA and CDR2 is SNTAGT. The V gene end was trimmed by 8 bases and the J gene end by 0 bases; junction bases not matched to a gene: 5. CDR3 nucleotides: TGTGCCAGCTCCCGGGACAGGGGAAGCACAGATACGCAGTATTTT. Its translation: CASSRDRGSTDTQYF.

The chain is built from TRBV6-1 and TRBJ1-4; D call uncertain. The V gene lost 3 bases and the J gene lost 4 bases, with 9 bases spanning the gap. Germline lookup yields CDR1 MNHNS and CDR2 SASEGT. The CDR3 totals 14 residues. The CDR3 DNA follows: TGTGCCAGCAGTGAGGGCAATAGTAATGAAAAACTGTTTTTT. Its protein is CASSEGNSNEKLFF.

This clone appeared a few times. The V call is TRBV28, the J call TRBJ1-6; 7 nucleotides match TRBD1. Per the germline V gene, CDR1 is MDHEN and CDR2 is SYDVKM. The CDR3 spans 14 residues. V shed 6 bases, J shed 7 bases, and the junction held 6 bases outside the gene matches. The CDR3 spells CASSVTGENSPLHF. CDR3 sequence (DNA): TGTGCCAGCAGCGTTACAGGGGAGAATTCACCCCTCCACTTT.

The CDR3 bases are TGCGCCAGCAGCGATCGACAGGCCGGCTACACCTTC. This sequence encodes CASSDRQAGYTF. V and J are TRBV5-1 and TRBJ1-2; D is perhaps TRBD1 (6 bases). Trimming took 4 bases from V and 8 from J, leaving 12 bases between them. Germline CDR1 is SGHRS and CDR2 is YFSETQ. CDR3 size: 12 residues.

The chain has TRBV4-1 and TRBJ2-1; 9 bases are shared with TRBD2. Germline V gene lookup returns CDR1 MGHRA and CDR2 YSYEKL. The CDR3 is 15 residues long. Germline trimming cut 4 bases from V and 5 bases from J; bases unmatched to any gene: 6. For the CDR3, the DNA is TGCGCCAGCAGCCTTCTAGCGGGGCTCGACAATGAGCAGTTCTTC. This encodes CASSLLAGLDNEQFF.

The J gene is TRBJ2-7, the V gene TRBV5-4, with 9 bases matching TRBD2. Per the germline V gene, CDR1 is SGHNT and CDR2 is YYREEE (reference sequence). J lost 4 bases, V lost 4 bases, and 15 bases had no gene match. This CDR3 comprises 17 residues. CDR3 bases: TGTGCCAGCAGCCTGGAACCCCTTAGCGGGGGTATATACGAGCAGTACTTC. Translating gives CASSLEPLSGGIYEQYF.

This chain links TRBV5-6 with TRBJ2-1; TRBD1 agrees at 9 bases. V was clipped by 2 bases and J by 10 bases; unmatched bases: 7. Germline CDR1 and CDR2: SGHDT and YYEEEE. This CDR3 comprises 14 residues. CDR3 DNA sequence: TGTGCCAGCAGCTTCGGGACAGGGCGTTACGAGCAGTTCTTC. This sequence encodes CASSFGTGRYEQFF. The full variable domain, rest sourced from reference TRBV5-6 and TRBJ2-1, is DAGVTQSPTHLIKTRGQQVTLRCSPKSGHDTVSWYQQALGQGPQFIFQYYEEEERQRGNFPDRFSGHQFPNYSSELNVNALLLGDSALYLCASSFGTGRYEQFFGPGTRLTVL.

The chain has TRBV4-1 and TRBJ1-6; no definite D call. The germline gives CDR1 MGHRA, CDR2 YSYEKL. Between the trimmed V and J ends, which lost 0 bases and 3 bases, there was a span of 24 bases. CDR3 length: 21 residues. The CDR3 reads CASSQDIPGPWAVHYNSPLHF. The CDR3 DNA reads TGCGCCAGCAGCCAAGATATTCCAGGTCCCTGGGCAGTTCACTATAATTCACCCCTCCACTTT.

The rearrangement uses TRBV15 and TRBJ2-1, with D possibly being TRBD1 (6 bases). The CDR3 totals 14 residues. From germline, CDR1 is LNHNV and CDR2 YYDKDF (reference sequence). V was trimmed by 1 base and J by 4 bases, leaving 8 bases between them. CDR3 protein: CATSRGDKYNEQFF. The CDR3 DNA reads as TGTGCCACCAGCAGAGGGGACAAGTACAATGAGCAGTTCTTC. Drawing the rest from reference TRBV15 and TRBJ2-1, the complete variable domain is DAMVIQNPRYQVTQFGKPVTLSCSQTLNHNVMYWYQQKSSQAPKLLFHYYDKDFNNEADTPDNFQSRRPNTSFCFLDIRSPGLGDTAMYLCATSRGDKYNEQFFGPGTRLTVL.

The rearrangement joins TRBV19 to TRBJ2-4; D might be TRBD1 (6 bases). Germline V CDR1 and CDR2: LNHDA, SQIVND (reference sequence). Deletions cut 0 bases from V and 0 bases from J, with 15 bases between. This CDR3 has 18 amino acids. The CDR3 nucleotides are TGTGCCAGTAGTATAGAAGTGGGACAACCCTCAGCCAAAAACATTCAGTACTTC. Translating gives CASSIEVGQPSAKNIQYF. The full variable domain, with the rest looked up from reference TRBV19 and TRBJ2-4, is DGGITQSPKYLFRKEGQNVTLSCEQNLNHDAMYWYRQDPGQGLRLIYYSQIVNDFQKGDIAEGYSVSREKKESFPLTVTSAQKNPTAFYLCASSIEVGQPSAKNIQYFGAGTRLSVL.

The V call is TRBV28, the J call TRBJ2-7, with a tentative D call TRBD2 (6 bases). CDR1 is MDHEN and CDR2 is SYDVKM in the germline V gene. The V gene lost 2 bases and the J gene lost 3 bases, with 17 bases spanning the gap. The CDR3 contains 16 residues. CDR3 bases: TGTGCCAGCAGTTTACAGGCGGGACCACTCCTCTACGAGCAGTACTTC. Amino acids: CASSLQAGPLLYEQYF.

The gene calls are TRBV7-6 and TRBJ2-7; 11 bases are a match to TRBD1. CDR1 and CDR2 from the germline V gene are SGHVS and FNYEAQ. Germline trimming cut 1 base from V and 6 bases from J; bases unmatched to any gene: 5. The CDR3 consists of 15 residues. The CDR3 region has the DNA TGTGCCAGCAGCTTAGGAGGGACAGGGGGAGCCGAGCAGTACTTC. Protein product: CASSLGGTGGAEQYF.

This sequence joins TRBV7-9 and TRBJ2-7; 7 bases fit TRBD1. Germline values: CDR1 SEHNR, CDR2 FQNEAQ (reference sequence). The CDR3 consists of 15 residues. Trimming took 1 base from V and 3 from J; bases not matched to a gene: 6. For the CDR3, the DNA is TGTGCCAGCAGCTTAGGAAGGGGACAGATCTACGAGCAGTACTTC. It translates to CASSLGRGQIYEQYF.

The chain couples TRBV28 to TRBJ1-1, with no clear D. The CDR3 is 13 amino acids. Germline V gives CDR1 MDHEN, CDR2 SYDVKM. V was clipped by 11 bases and J by 5 bases, with 18 bases between them. The CDR3 reads CALRAGRGTEAFF. In DNA, the CDR3 is TGTGCCCTGAGGGCTGGGCGAGGGACTGAAGCTTTCTTT.

The genes are TRBV25-1 and TRBJ2-1, with TRBD1 matching 8 bases. Germline CDR1 MGHDK, CDR2 SYGVNS. This CDR3 comprises 17 residues. V was clipped by 3 bases and J by 5 bases; unmatched bases: 12. The CDR3 loop is CASSEWAGQGLNNEQFF. Written as DNA, the CDR3 is TGTGCCAGCAGTGAGTGGGCCGGACAGGGCTTAAACAATGAGCAGTTCTTC.

The gene calls are TRBV19 and TRBJ1-2, with D possibly matching TRBD1 (6 bases). Germline lookup yields CDR1 LNHDA and CDR2 SQIVND (reference sequence). The CDR3 has 15 residues. V was trimmed by 8 bases and J by 6 bases, leaving 22 bases between them. This CDR3 reads CASGFNPRGPDGYTF. The CDR3 DNA is TGTGCCAGTGGCTTTAACCCCAGGGGCCCGGATGGCTACACCTTC.

The chain links TRBV4-2 to TRBJ1-2; 8 nucleotides agree with TRBD1. V was pared by 5 bases and J by 0 bases, with 5 bases of the junction left unmatched. The V gene's germline CDR1 is LGHNA and CDR2 YNFKEQ. The length of the CDR3 is 15 residues. The CDR3 DNA reads as TGTGCCAGCAGCTCGACAGGGGATCCTAACTATGGCTACACCTTC. Translated, it gives CASSSTGDPNYGYTF.

The rearrangement joins TRBV10-3 to TRBJ1-1, with D hard to call. V shed 2 bases and J shed 3 bases, with 19 bases lying between them. The CDR3 contains 17 residues. The germline V gene has CDR1 ENHRY and CDR2 SYGVKD. CDR3 loop: CAISEEAADTGDTEAFF. For the CDR3, the DNA is TGTGCCATCAGTGAGGAGGCGGCTGATACCGGGGACACTGAAGCTTTCTTT.

The chain combines TRBV10-3 with TRBJ2-1, with 16 bases that match TRBD2. This CDR3 spans 19 amino acids. Germline assignment: CDR1 ENHRY and CDR2 SYGVKD. V gave up 4 bases and J gave up 3 bases; unmatched junction bases: 9. The CDR3: CAISGGTSGGVINYNEQFF. CDR3 bases: TGTGCCATCAGTGGCGGGACTAGCGGGGGGGTCATCAACTACAATGAGCAGTTCTTC.